A single T cell receptor (beta chain) is shown here with its context. Its antigen is currently not known. Base-call qualities are not available, and no considerably larger clone is one nucleotide away. These data are taken from a study of technical replicates of blood from several donors (dated by TCRdb to 2017 to 2019). Preparation of the library involved the immunoSEQ multiplex PCR assay. TCRdb's version of the immuneACCESS table is confined to in-frame rearrangements and falls short of the full clone set. An unresolved V gene accounts for under half of the shortfall where checked; the remainder is of unknown origin. The sample table shows 98,000 or so clones, and nearly 97% are seen once. More than 0.2% of the sample lies in the top ten. The cysteine opens and the phenylalanine closes a CDR3 of 12 amino acids. Just CDR3 DNA is preserved here, 36 bases in frame from base 1. The germline V gene encodes CDR1 MDHEN and CDR2 SYDVKM. V drops 5 bases and J drops 7 bases, leaving 11 bases in between.

The V and J genes are TRBV28 and TRBJ1-1, and the D gene may be TRBD1, 6 bases matching. This receptor was obtained from a human donor in good health. Specimen: T cells isolated from PBMCs. The CDR3 protein: CASSANRVEAFF. The DNA sequence reads TGTGCCAGCAGTGCGAACAGGGTTGAAGCTTTCTTT.